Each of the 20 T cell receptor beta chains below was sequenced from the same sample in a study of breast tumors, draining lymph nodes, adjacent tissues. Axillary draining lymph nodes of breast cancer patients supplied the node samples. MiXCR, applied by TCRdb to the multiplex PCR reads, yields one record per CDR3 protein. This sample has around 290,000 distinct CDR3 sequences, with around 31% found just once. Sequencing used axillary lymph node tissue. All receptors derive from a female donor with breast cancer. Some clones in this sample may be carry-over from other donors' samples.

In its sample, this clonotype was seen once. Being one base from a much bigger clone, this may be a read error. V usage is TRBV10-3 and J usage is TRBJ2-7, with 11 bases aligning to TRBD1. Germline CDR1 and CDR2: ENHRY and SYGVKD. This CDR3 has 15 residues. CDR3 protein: CASSRGQGAMYGQYF. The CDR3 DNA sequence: TGTGCCAGCAGCCGAGGACAGGGGGCGATGTACGGGCAGTACTTC.

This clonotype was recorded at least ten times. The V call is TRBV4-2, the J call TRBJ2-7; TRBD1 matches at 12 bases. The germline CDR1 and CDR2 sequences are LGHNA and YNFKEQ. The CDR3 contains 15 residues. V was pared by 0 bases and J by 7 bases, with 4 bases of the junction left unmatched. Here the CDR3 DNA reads TGTGCCAGCAGCCAAGAAGGGACAGGGGGCTGGGAGCAGTACTTC. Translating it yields CASSQEGTGGWEQYF.

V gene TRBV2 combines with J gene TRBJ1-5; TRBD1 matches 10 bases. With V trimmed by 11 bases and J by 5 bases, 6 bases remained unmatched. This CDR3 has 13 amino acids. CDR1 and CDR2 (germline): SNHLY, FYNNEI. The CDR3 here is CADRGPVYQPQHF. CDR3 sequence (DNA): TGTGCCGACAGGGGGCCAGTCTATCAGCCCCAGCATTTT. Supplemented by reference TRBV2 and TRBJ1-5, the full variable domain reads EPEVTQTPSHQVTQMGQEVILRCVPISNHLYFYWYRQILGQKVEFLVSFYNNEISEKSEIFDDQFSVERPDGSNFTLKIRSTKLEDSAMYFCADRGPVYQPQHFGDGTRLSIL.

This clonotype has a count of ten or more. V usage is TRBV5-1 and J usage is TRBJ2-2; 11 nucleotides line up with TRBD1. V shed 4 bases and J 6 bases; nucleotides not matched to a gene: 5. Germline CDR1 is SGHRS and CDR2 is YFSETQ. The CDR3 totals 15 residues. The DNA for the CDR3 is TGCGCCAGCAGCGTGGACAGGGGGCGGGCCGGGGAGCTGTTTTTT. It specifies CASSVDRGRAGELFF.

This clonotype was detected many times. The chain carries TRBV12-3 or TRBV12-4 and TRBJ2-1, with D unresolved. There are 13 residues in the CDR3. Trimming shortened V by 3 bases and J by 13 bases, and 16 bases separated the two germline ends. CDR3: CASSFGYQLDQFF. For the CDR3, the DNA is TGTGCCAGCAGTTTCGGGTACCAACTGGACCAGTTCTTC.

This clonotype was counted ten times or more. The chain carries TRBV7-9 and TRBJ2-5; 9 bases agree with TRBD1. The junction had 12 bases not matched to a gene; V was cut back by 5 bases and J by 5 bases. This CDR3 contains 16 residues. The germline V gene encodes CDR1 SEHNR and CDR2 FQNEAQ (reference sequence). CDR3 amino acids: CASSRPTGGERETQYF. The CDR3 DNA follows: TGTGCCAGCAGCCGACCTACAGGGGGCGAGAGGGAGACCCAGTACTTC.

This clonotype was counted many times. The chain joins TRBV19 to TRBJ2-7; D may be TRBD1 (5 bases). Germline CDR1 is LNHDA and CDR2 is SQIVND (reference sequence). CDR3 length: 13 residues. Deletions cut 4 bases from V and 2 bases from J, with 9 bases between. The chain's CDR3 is CASSNRTTYEQYF. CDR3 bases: TGTGCCAGTAGTAACAGGACAACCTACGAGCAGTACTTC.

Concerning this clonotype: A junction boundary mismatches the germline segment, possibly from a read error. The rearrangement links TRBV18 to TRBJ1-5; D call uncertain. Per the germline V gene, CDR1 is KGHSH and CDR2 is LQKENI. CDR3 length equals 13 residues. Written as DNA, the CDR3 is TGTGCCAGCCCACCATCGGGCAATCAGCCCCAGCGTTTT. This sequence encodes CASPPSGNQPQRF.

CDR3 amino acids: CASRRGGSYEQYF. DNA for the CDR3: TGTGCCAGCCGTAGAGGGGGCTCCTACGAGCAGTACTTC. The rearrangement links TRBV6-2 or TRBV6-3 to TRBJ2-7; D is perhaps TRBD1 (6 bases). This CDR3 has 13 residues. Germline-derived CDR1 and CDR2 are MNHEY and SVGEGT. V was trimmed by 8 bases and J by 0 bases, leaving 11 bases between them.

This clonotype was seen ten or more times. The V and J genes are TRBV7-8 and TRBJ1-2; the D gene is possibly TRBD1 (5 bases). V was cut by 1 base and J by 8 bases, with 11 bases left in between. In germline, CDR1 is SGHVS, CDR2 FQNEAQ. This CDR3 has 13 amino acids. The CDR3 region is CASSLVGTGGYTF. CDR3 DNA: TGTGCCAGCAGCTTAGTTGGGACGGGGGGCTACACCTTC. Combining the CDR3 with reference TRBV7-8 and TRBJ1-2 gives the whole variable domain GAGVSQSPRYKVAKRGQDVALRCDPISGHVSLFWYQQALGQGPEFLTYFQNEAQLDKSGLPSDRFFAERPEGSVSTLKIQRTQQEDSAVYLCASSLVGTGGYTFGSGTRLTVV.

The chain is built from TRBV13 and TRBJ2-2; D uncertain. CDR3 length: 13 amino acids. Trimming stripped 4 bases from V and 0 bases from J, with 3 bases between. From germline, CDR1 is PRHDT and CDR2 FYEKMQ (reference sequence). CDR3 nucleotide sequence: TGTGCCAGCAGCTCGCCGAACACCGGGGAGCTGTTTTTT. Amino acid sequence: CASSSPNTGELFF.

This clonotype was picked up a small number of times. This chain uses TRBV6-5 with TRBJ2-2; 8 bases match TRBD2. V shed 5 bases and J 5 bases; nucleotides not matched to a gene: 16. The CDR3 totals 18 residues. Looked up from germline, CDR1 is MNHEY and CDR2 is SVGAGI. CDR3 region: CASSHLGTRNVVTGELFF. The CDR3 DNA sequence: TGTGCCAGCAGTCATCTCGGGACTAGAAACGTGGTGACCGGGGAGCTGTTTTTT.

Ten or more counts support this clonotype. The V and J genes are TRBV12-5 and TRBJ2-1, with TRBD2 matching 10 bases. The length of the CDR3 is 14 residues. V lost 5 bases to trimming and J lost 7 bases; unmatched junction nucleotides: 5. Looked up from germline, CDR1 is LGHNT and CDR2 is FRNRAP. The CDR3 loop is CASGKAGGPNEQFF. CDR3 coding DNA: TGTGCTAGTGGTAAAGCGGGAGGGCCAAATGAGCAGTTCTTC.

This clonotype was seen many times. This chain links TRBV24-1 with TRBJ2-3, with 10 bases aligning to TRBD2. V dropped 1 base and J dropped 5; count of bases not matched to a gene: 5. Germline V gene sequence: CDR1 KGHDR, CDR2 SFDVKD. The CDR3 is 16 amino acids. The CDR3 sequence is CATSDLAGGPGDTQYF. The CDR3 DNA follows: TGTGCCACCAGTGATTTAGCGGGAGGGCCCGGAGATACGCAGTATTTT.

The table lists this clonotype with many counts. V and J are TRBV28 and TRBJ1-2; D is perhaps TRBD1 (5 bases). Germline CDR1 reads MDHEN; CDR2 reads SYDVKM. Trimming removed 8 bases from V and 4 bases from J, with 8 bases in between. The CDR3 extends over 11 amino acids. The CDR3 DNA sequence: TGTGCCAGCTATGGGGGCTATGGCTACACCTTC. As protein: CASYGGYGYTF.

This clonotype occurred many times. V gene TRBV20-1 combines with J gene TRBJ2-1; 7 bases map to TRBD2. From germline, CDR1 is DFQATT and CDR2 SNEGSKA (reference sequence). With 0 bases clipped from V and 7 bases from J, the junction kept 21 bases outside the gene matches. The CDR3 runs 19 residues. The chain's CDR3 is CSARDREGTGSGKSNEQFF. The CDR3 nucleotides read TGCAGTGCTAGAGATAGGGAAGGGACGGGAAGCGGGAAGTCGAATGAGCAGTTCTTC.

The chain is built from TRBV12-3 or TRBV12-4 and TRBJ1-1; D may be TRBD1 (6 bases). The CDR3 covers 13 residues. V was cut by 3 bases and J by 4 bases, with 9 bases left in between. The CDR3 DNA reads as TGTGCCAGCAGTTTGGGGGCGCGCACTGAAGCTTTCTTT. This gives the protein CASSLGARTEAFF.

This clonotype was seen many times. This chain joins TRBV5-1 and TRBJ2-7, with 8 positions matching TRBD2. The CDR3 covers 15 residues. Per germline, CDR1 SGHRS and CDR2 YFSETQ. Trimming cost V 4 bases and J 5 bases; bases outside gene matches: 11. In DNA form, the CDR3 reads TGCGCCAGCAGCGGCTTAGGGCGGGAGGCCCACGAGCAGTACTTC. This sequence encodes CASSGLGREAHEQYF.

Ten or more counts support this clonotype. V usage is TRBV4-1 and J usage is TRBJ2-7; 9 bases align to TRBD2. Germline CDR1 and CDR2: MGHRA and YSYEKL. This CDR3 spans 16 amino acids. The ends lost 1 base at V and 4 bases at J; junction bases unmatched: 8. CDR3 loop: CASSQASGLAVYEQYF. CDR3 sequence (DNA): TGCGCCAGCAGCCAAGCTTCGGGACTAGCAGTATACGAGCAGTACTTC.

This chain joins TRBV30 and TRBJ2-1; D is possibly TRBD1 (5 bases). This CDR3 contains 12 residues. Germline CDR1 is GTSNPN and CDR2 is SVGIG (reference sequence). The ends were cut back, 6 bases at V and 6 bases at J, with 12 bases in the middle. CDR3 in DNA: TGTGCCTGTGGCAGGGTTTCCAATGAGCAGTTCTTC. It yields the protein CACGRVSNEQFF.